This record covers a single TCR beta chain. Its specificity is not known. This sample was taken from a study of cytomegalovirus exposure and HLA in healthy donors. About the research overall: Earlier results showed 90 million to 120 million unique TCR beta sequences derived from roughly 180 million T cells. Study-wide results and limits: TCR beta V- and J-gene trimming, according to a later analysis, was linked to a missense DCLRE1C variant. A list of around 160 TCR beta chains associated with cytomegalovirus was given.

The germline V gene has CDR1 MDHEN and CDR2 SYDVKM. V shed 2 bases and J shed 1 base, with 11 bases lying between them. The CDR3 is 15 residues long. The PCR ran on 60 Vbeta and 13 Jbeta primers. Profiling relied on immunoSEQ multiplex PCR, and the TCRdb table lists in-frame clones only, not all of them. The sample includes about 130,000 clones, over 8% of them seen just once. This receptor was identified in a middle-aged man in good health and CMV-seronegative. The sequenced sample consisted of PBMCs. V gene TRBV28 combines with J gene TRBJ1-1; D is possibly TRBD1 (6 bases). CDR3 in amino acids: CASSLTGRTNTEAFF. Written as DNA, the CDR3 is TGTGCCAGCAGTTTAACAGGGAGAACGAACACTGAAGCTTTCTTT. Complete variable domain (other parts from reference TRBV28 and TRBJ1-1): DVKVTQSSRYLVKRTGEKVFLECVQDMDHENMFWYRQDPGLGLRLIYFSYDVKMKEKGDIPEGYSVSREKKERFSLILESASTNQTSMYLCASSLTGRTNTEAFFGQGTRLTVV.